This TCR beta chain was recorded in a study of shared clonotypes between healthy human individuals. When replicate PCRs were run on sorted subsets, they used around 200 ng DNA, about 30,000 T cell genomes. Profiling relied on immunoSEQ multiplex PCR, and the TCRdb table lists in-frame clones only, not all of them. The sample yields 550,000 to 750,000 clones, over 95% seen once. Whole-study findings and limits: For naive CD4 cells, roughly 5% of clonotypes were shared across a handful of donors.

It was CD45RO-negative cells, positively selected for CCR7, that made up naive CD8 cells, with terminally differentiated effector memory CD45RA+ cells excluded. Regarding this clone: Antigen specificity is unknown.

V was clipped by 2 bases and J by 2 bases, with 10 bases between them. This CDR3 has 14 amino acids. The germline gives CDR1 MNHEY, CDR2 SMNVEV (reference sequence). The source material was naive CD8+ T cells sorted from blood. The TCR sequence derives from a woman aged 25 to 39 in good health. The chain couples TRBV27 to TRBJ2-7; no definite D call. CDR3 nucleotides: TGTGCCAGCAGTTTAGGGCCGCCGCCCTACGAGCAGTACTTC. This codes for CASSLGPPPYEQYF.